This T cell receptor beta chain was sequenced during a study of blood T cells in healthy people across ages. Whole-study results and caveats: A strong correlation was found between TCR beta diversity and the percentage of naive T cells. Reliance upon unsorted PBMCs precluded definitive naive versus antigen-experienced comparison.

Through a sample-barcoded 5' primer and a J-beta primer mix, a second PCR was run for roughly 7 to 12 cycles. TCRdb independently ran MiXCR on the 5' RACE reads; one entry per CDR3 protein. The repertoire includes around 1,000,000 distinct CDR3 sequences, 30% to 40% of them detected once, and about an eighth sits in the top ten. About this clonotype itself: Its target is not known.

Germline CDR1 KGHSH, CDR2 LQKENI. Deletions cut 3 bases from V and 0 bases from J, with 19 bases between. The CDR3 has 18 residues. Sample donors were healthy Caucasian individuals that came from Russia, aged roughly 6 to 95. Each individual donor underwent a draw of approximately 9.8 milliliters of peripheral blood. This TCR came from a young man in good health. The specimen was blood. The rearrangement uses TRBV18 and TRBJ2-3; the D gene is possibly TRBD1 (5 bases). CDR3 sequence (DNA): TGTGCCAGCTCACCTTCTCTCACAGGCCCGCAAAGCACAGATACGCAGTATTTT. Translation gives CASSPSLTGPQSTDTQYF.